Presented here are 30 T cell receptor beta chains from one specimen sequenced in a study of patients and donors after allogeneic stem cell transplantation. TCRdb re-called the RT-PCR reads with MiXCR, one entry per CDR3 protein. The table has approximately 200,000 distinct CDR3 sequences, less than 50% seen once. Sequencing was performed on blood, either unsorted or a sorted T cell fraction (not recorded which). The receptors here all came from a human donor who was either an allogeneic HSCT recipient or a stem cell or donor lymphocyte infusion donor (not recorded which). It is not recorded whose cells these are; they may come from a transplant donor.

This clonotype has more than one count but fewer than ten. This rearrangement joins TRBV28 to TRBJ1-1; D possibly corresponds to TRBD1 (5 bases). CDR3 length equals 15 residues. The V and J ends lost 8 bases and 0 bases respectively, with 16 bases between them. Germline V lookup: CDR1 MDHEN, CDR2 SYDVKM. For the CDR3, the DNA is TGTGCCAGCCTCCCTAGGGGCTGGATGAACACTGAAGCTTTCTTT. Its protein product is CASLPRGWMNTEAFF.

This chain joins TRBV5-5 and TRBJ2-1; D may be TRBD1 (5 bases). This CDR3 is built from 16 residues. From germline, CDR1 is SGHKS and CDR2 YYEKEE (reference sequence). V was trimmed by 2 bases and J by 0 bases, leaving 12 bases between them. CDR3 sequence (DNA): TGTGCCAGCAGCTTCGGATCAGACAGCTCCTACAATGAGCAGTTCTTC. Protein: CASSFGSDSSYNEQFF. The whole variable domain, filled in from reference TRBV5-5 and TRBJ2-1, reads DAGVTQSPTHLIKTRGQQVTLRCSPISGHKSVSWYQQVLGQGPQFIFQYYEKEERGRGNFPDRFSARQFPNYSSELNVNALLLGDSALYLCASSFGSDSSYNEQFFGPGTRLTVL.

This clonotype was observed once. This chain joins TRBV20-1 and TRBJ2-4, with D possibly TRBD2 on 5 matching bases. V was pared by 5 bases and J by 8 bases, with 19 bases between. The CDR3 is 14 amino acids. From germline, CDR1 is DFQATT and CDR2 SNEGSKA (reference sequence). CDR3 nucleotide sequence: TGCAGTGCTTATCATGCCCAACGGGGAGACATTCAGTACTTC. It yields the protein CSAYHAQRGDIQYF.

The chain recombines TRBV5-5 with TRBJ1-5, with a tentative D call TRBD1 (6 bases). Germline values: CDR1 SGHKS, CDR2 YYEKEE (reference sequence). The V end lost 5 bases, the J end lost 11 bases, and 29 bases lay between the germline ends. The CDR3 covers 17 residues. In nucleotides, the CDR3 is TGTGCCAGCAGTATGGGACTGGTCGGGACACCCTCATCGGCCCAGCATTTT. Its protein product is CASSMGLVGTPSSAQHF.

The chain's CDR3 is CATEEEGSGETQYF. CDR3 DNA sequence: TGTGCCACGGAGGAAGAAGGGTCCGGAGAGACCCAGTACTTC. V gene TRBV10-3 combines with J gene TRBJ2-5; perhaps TRBD2 as D (5 bases). The CDR3 has 14 residues. The V and J ends lost 10 bases and 4 bases respectively, with 19 bases between them. Germline V CDR1 and CDR2: ENHRY, SYGVKD.

The J gene is TRBJ1-2, the V gene TRBV2; D may be TRBD1 (6 bases). Germline V gene data show CDR1 as SNHLY and CDR2 as FYNNEI. V dropped 6 bases and J dropped 0 bases, with 14 bases sitting between them. This CDR3 is built from 15 residues. The CDR3 nucleotides are TGTGCCAGCAGAGCTAACAGGGACTCTAACTATGGCTACACCTTC. It translates to CASRANRDSNYGYTF.

The rearrangement links TRBV15 to TRBJ1-3; 7 nucleotides line up with TRBD1. Germline V gene sequence: CDR1 LNHNV, CDR2 YYDKDF (reference sequence). This CDR3 has 16 residues. Trimming cost V 0 bases and J 8 bases; bases outside gene matches: 10. CDR3 sequence reads: CATSRDWVGGPDTIYF. In DNA form, the CDR3 reads TGTGCCACCAGCAGAGATTGGGTAGGGGGCCCAGACACCATATATTTT.

The chain combines TRBV25-1 with TRBJ2-3; a weak D match, TRBD1 (6 bases). The CDR3 consists of 16 residues. V shed 8 bases and J shed 2 bases, with 20 bases lying between them. The germline V gene encodes CDR1 MGHDK and CDR2 SYGVNS. The CDR3 DNA follows: TGTGCCAGCTCCCGAGGAAGAGGACAGATCACAGATACGCAGTATTTT. Translation gives CASSRGRGQITDTQYF.

This clonotype appeared a single time. The chain combines TRBV10-3 with TRBJ2-1; 10 nucleotides match TRBD1. The CDR3 runs to 14 residues. V gave up 6 bases and J gave up 6 bases; unmatched junction bases: 5. Germline loops: CDR1 ENHRY, CDR2 SYGVKD. CDR3: CAISRDRGPNEQFF. CDR3 in DNA: TGTGCCATCAGCCGGGACAGGGGACCCAATGAGCAGTTCTTC.

The genes are TRBV6-2 or TRBV6-3 and TRBJ1-2, with 7 bases that match TRBD1. The CDR3 is 15 residues long. CDR1 MNHEY and CDR2 SVGEGT come from the germline V gene. J lost 4 bases, V lost 6 bases, and 11 bases had no gene match. The CDR3 region is CASRTGATRRYGYTF. In nucleotides, the CDR3 is TGTGCCAGCAGAACAGGGGCCACTCGACGCTATGGCTACACCTTC.

The table lists this clonotype with a count of one. The chain has TRBV20-1 and TRBJ1-5; D call uncertain. CDR1 DFQATT and CDR2 SNEGSKA come from the germline V gene (reference sequence). The length of the CDR3 is 13 residues. The germline V and J ends were trimmed by 5 bases and 5 bases, with 13 bases remaining between them. The CDR3 spells CSARRVVDQPQHF. The CDR3, as DNA: TGCAGTGCTCGTAGAGTCGTGGATCAGCCCCAGCATTTT.

The genes are TRBV20-1 and TRBJ2-2; no reliable D call. This CDR3 is 12 amino acids long. CDR1 and CDR2 (germline): DFQATT, SNEGSKA (reference sequence). The V end lost 3 bases, the J end lost 7 bases, and 9 bases lay between the germline ends. As DNA, the CDR3 is TGCAGTGCTAGGGAAAAGCGCGGGGAGCTGTTTTTT. Protein: CSAREKRGELFF.

This clonotype was found many times. J is TRBJ1-1 and V is TRBV7-6; 8 nucleotides line up with TRBD1. Germline V lookup: CDR1 SGHVS, CDR2 FNYEAQ. J gave up 1 base and V 3 bases, and 7 bases lay outside the gene matches. The CDR3 is made up of 16 amino acids. In DNA, the CDR3 is TGTGCCAGCAGCTTCTCACACGACAGGGGGAACACTGAAGCTTTCTTT. Its translation is CASSFSHDRGNTEAFF.

The rearrangement links TRBV20-1 to TRBJ1-4; D gene uncertain. The CDR3 length is 13 residues. V lost 6 bases and J 0 bases, leaving 8 bases between the germline ends. Germline-derived CDR1 and CDR2 are DFQATT and SNEGSKA (reference sequence). DNA for the CDR3: TGCAGTGCCAGACTCTCAACTAATGAAAAACTGTTTTTT. It is translated as CSARLSTNEKLFF.

This clonotype has just a few counts. The V gene is TRBV29-1, the J gene TRBJ1-4; D is undetermined. The V end lost 1 base, the J end lost 7 bases, and 10 bases lay between the germline ends. The CDR3 contains 13 residues. Germline values: CDR1 SQVTM, CDR2 ANQGSEA. The CDR3 loop is CSVEGHRSEKLFF. The CDR3, as DNA: TGCAGCGTTGAAGGTCACCGTTCTGAAAAACTGTTTTTT.

This clonotype appeared a few times. The V gene is TRBV5-5, the J gene TRBJ2-5; D may be TRBD2 (6 bases). Germline lookup yields CDR1 SGHKS and CDR2 YYEKEE (reference sequence). CDR3 length equals 14 residues. V lost 0 bases, J lost 4 bases, and 10 bases lay in between. As DNA, the CDR3 is TGTGCCAGCAGCTTGGACCGGGGAGGAGAGACCCAGTACTTC. Its protein product is CASSLDRGGETQYF.

The chain links TRBV20-1 to TRBJ1-5; 7 bases fit TRBD1. This CDR3 is built from 15 residues. Germline V gene sequence: CDR1 DFQATT, CDR2 SNEGSKA (reference sequence). The V gene end was trimmed by 1 base and the J gene end by 4 bases; junction bases not matched to a gene: 7. This chain's CDR3 is CSARATGLRNQPQHF. The CDR3 nucleotides are TGCAGTGCTAGAGCGACAGGGTTGAGGAATCAGCCCCAGCATTTT.

CDR3 sequence (DNA): TGCAGTGCTAGGTCGTCCGGGACGAGCTCTGGAAACACCATATATTTT. It yields the protein CSARSSGTSSGNTIYF. V gene TRBV20-1 combines with J gene TRBJ1-3, with D perhaps matching TRBD1 (5 bases). The CDR3 has 16 amino acids. V lost 3 bases and J lost 0, with 15 bases in between. Germline CDR1 and CDR2: DFQATT and SNEGSKA (reference sequence).

V is TRBV14 and J is TRBJ1-2, with D possibly matching TRBD1 (6 bases). This CDR3 has 15 amino acids. V lost 0 bases, J lost 5 bases, and 13 bases lay in between. Germline V CDR1 and CDR2: SGHDN, FVKESK. In DNA, the CDR3 is TGTGCCAGCAGCCAAGATTTCGGGGGCGGGTATGGCTACACCTTC. Its protein product is CASSQDFGGGYGYTF. The full variable domain, with the rest looked up from reference TRBV14 and TRBJ1-2, is EAGVTQFPSHSVIEKGQTVTLRCDPISGHDNLYWYRRVMGKEIKFLLHFVKESKQDESGMPNNRFLAERTGGTYSTLKVQPAELEDSGVYFCASSQDFGGGYGYTFGSGTRLTVV.

This clonotype was observed a handful of times. The rearrangement joins TRBV4-3 to TRBJ1-2; D ambiguous. This CDR3 has 16 amino acids. Per germline, CDR1 LGHNA and CDR2 YSLEER. V gave up 0 bases and J gave up 0 bases, with 11 bases separating them. The CDR3 DNA reads TGCGCCAGCAGCCAAGAGTTTCGAGGTACTAACTATGGCTACACCTTC. The encoded protein is CASSQEFRGTNYGYTF.

This clonotype occurred many times. The chain carries TRBV4-2 and TRBJ1-1; the match to TRBD1 covers 9 bases. The CDR3 sequence is 14 residues long. With 3 bases clipped from V and 4 bases from J, the junction kept 3 bases outside the gene matches. Germline values: CDR1 LGHNA, CDR2 YNFKEQ. DNA for the CDR3: TGTGCCAGCAGCCAGGACAGGGGCAGCACTGAAGCTTTCTTT. This translates into CASSQDRGSTEAFF.

The gene calls are TRBV14 and TRBJ1-1; D is undetermined. The CDR3 is 16 amino acids. Germline CDR1 SGHDN, CDR2 FVKESK. Deletions cut 3 bases from V and 0 bases from J, with 14 bases between. The CDR3 coding sequence is TGTGCCAGCAGCCAGGTCCCGAATCGCATGAACACTGAAGCTTTCTTT. This encodes CASSQVPNRMNTEAFF.

There are a few counts of this clonotype. V usage is TRBV29-1 and J usage is TRBJ1-4; D is perhaps TRBD1 (5 bases). The germline V and J ends were trimmed by 7 bases and 4 bases, with 10 bases remaining between them. CDR1 and CDR2 from the germline V gene are SQVTM and ANQGSEA. There are 12 residues in the CDR3. CDR3 amino acids: CSAGDGNEKLFF. As DNA, the CDR3 is TGCAGCGCCGGGGACGGTAATGAAAAACTGTTTTTT.

This clonotype was observed a few times. This chain links TRBV6-5 with TRBJ1-5; perhaps TRBD1 as D (5 bases). Germline assignment: CDR1 MNHEY and CDR2 SVGAGI. The CDR3 sequence is 13 residues long. With 5 bases removed from V and 11 bases from J, the gap between germline ends came to 16 bases. CDR3 sequence: CASSRDRRSSQHF. CDR3 bases: TGTGCCAGCAGTCGGGACCGTCGAAGTTCCCAGCATTTT.

The chain recombines TRBV3-1 with TRBJ2-3; D ambiguous. Germline CDR1 LGHDT, CDR2 YNNKEL (reference sequence). V dropped 2 bases and J dropped 5 bases, with 8 bases sitting between them. The CDR3 consists of 13 residues. Here the CDR3 reads CASSQRNEDTQYF. DNA of the CDR3: TGTGCCAGCAGCCAAAGGAACGAAGATACGCAGTATTTT.

This clonotype was seen a few times. The chain employs TRBV29-1 and TRBJ2-3, with D possibly being TRBD1 (5 bases). Germline loops: CDR1 SQVTM, CDR2 ANQGSEA. CDR3 size: 14 residues. With 4 bases removed from V and 2 bases from J, the gap between germline ends came to 13 bases. This CDR3 reads CSVARRQFTDTQYF. The CDR3 DNA is TGCAGCGTTGCTAGACGACAGTTCACAGATACGCAGTATTTT.

The chain combines TRBV12-3 or TRBV12-4 with TRBJ1-5; 8 bases fit TRBD1. J was trimmed by 1 base and V by 4 bases; bases with no gene match: 6. CDR3 length: 16 amino acids. The CDR3 DNA reads as TGTGCCAGCAGTTCGTACAGGGGGTCCAGCAATCAGCCCCAGCATTTT. Translated: CASSSYRGSSNQPQHF.

This clonotype appeared once. This chain joins TRBV5-1 and TRBJ1-1, with D perhaps TRBD1 (5 bases). Germline lookup yields CDR1 SGHRS and CDR2 YFSETQ. Trimming removed 0 bases from V and 1 base from J, with 10 bases in between. The CDR3 has 15 residues. The CDR3: CASSLGRGKNTEAFF. The CDR3 DNA reads as TGCGCCAGCAGCTTGGGACGGGGCAAGAACACTGAAGCTTTCTTT. The variable domain in full, completed from reference TRBV5-1 and TRBJ1-1, reads KAGVTQTPRYLIKTRGQQVTLSCSPISGHRSVSWYQQTPGQGLQFLFEYFSETQRNKGNFPGRFSGRQFSNSRSEMNVSTLELGDSALYLCASSLGRGKNTEAFFGQGTRLTVV.

The V call is TRBV18, the J call TRBJ2-7, with D perhaps TRBD1 (5 bases). Trimming cost V 3 bases and J 0 bases, with 15 bases left between them. The CDR3 covers 16 residues. Per the germline V gene, CDR1 is KGHSH and CDR2 is LQKENI. As DNA, the CDR3 is TGTGCCAGCTCACCCCGGCTTGGGGCGAGCTCCTACGAGCAGTACTTC. Protein product: CASSPRLGASSYEQYF. The full variable domain, its missing parts supplied by reference TRBV18 and TRBJ2-7, is NAGVMQNPRHLVRRRGQEARLRCSPMKGHSHVYWYRQLPEEGLKFMVYLQKENIIDESGMPKERFSAEFPKEGPSILRIQQVVRGDSAAYFCASSPRLGASSYEQYFGPGTRLTVT.

The chain employs TRBV28 and TRBJ2-4; D could derive from TRBD1 or TRBD2 (6 bases each). The CDR3 is 17 residues long. Germline V gives CDR1 MDHEN, CDR2 SYDVKM. Trimming pared 2 bases from V and 6 bases from J, leaving 20 bases between. The CDR3 is CASSLPKEGGSGNIQYF. CDR3 sequence (DNA): TGTGCCAGCAGTTTACCCAAGGAGGGGGGATCAGGAAACATTCAGTACTTC.